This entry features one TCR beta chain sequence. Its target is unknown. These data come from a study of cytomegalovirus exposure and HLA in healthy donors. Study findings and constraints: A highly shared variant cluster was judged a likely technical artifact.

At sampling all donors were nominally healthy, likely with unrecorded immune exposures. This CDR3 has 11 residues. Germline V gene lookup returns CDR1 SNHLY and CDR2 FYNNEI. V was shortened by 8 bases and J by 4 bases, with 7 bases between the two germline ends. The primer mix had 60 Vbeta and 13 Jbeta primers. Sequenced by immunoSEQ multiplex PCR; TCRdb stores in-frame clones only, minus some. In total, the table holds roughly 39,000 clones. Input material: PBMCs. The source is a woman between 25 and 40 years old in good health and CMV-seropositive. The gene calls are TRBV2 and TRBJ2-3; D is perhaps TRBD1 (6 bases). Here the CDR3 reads CASHRADTQYF. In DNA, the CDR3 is TGTGCCAGCCACAGGGCAGATACGCAGTATTTT.